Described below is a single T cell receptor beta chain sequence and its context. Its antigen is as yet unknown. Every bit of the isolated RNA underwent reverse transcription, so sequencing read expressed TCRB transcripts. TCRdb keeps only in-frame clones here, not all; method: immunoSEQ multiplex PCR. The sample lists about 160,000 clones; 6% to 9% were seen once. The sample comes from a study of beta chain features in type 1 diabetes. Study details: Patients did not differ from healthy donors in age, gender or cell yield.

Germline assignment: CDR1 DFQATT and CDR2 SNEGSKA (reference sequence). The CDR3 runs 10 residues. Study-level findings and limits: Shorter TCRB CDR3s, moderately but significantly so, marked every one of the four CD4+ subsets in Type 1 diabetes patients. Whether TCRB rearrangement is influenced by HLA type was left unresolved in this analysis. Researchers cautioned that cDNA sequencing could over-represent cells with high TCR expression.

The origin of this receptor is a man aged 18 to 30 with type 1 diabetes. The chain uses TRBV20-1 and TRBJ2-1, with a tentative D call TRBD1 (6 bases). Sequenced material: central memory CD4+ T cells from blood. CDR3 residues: CMGANNEQFF. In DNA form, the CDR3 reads TGCATGGGGGCGAACAATGAGCAGTTCTTC.